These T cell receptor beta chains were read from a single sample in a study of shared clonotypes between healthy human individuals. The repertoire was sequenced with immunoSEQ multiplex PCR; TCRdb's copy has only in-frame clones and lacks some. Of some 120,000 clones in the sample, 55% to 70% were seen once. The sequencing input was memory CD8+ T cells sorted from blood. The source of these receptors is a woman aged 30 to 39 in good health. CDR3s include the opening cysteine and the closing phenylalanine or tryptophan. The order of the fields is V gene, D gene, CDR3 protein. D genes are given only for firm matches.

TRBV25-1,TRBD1,CASSAPGQGYNEQFF
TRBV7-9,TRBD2,CASSQDQLAGGREQYF
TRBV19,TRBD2,CASSPLAGAQETQYF
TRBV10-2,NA,CASSVPGGRNTEAFF
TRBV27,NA,CASSLGRMGGYTF
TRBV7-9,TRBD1,CASNPGQGRNTEAFF
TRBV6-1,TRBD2,CASTRLADNTGELFF
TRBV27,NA,CASSSGAFYEQYF
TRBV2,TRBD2,CARGEGGPIDTGELFF
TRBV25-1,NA,CASSEAHILGRWYF
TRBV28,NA,CASSHDSETGKYNEQFF
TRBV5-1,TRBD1,CASSLRQGVIYNEQFF
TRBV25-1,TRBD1,CASSETGSSYEQYF
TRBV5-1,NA,CASGTNEQFF
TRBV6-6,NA,CASSYVGNYGYTF
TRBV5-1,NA,CASSPGMNEQFF
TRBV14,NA,CASSQGEVGGTYNEQFF
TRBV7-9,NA,CASSLGPGTNYGYTF
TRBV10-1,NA,CASSEGGGLTYEQYF
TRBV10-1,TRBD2,CASRGPTSGSFNEQYF
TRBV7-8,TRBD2,CASSTRRGGSTYEQYF
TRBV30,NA,CAWSRSSYNSPLHF
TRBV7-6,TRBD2,CASSFIAGGPETQYF
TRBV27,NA,CASSFRRRLGSNQPQHF
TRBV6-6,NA,CASSYGDTQYF
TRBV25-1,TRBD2,CASRPGTSGRDTDTQYF
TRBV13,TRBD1,CASSYRDRVVGELFF
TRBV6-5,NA,CASKGGNANTGELFF
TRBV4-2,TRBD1,CASSQDGGQYPTDTQYF
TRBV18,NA,CASSPRDFYYGYTF